This T cell receptor (beta chain) was documented in a study of T-cell memory formation after mild COVID-19. Regarding the study as a whole: CD8+ contracting clones occupied EMRA, while CD4+ ones occupied mainly CM and EM.

The CDR3 has 17 amino acids. Germline loops: CDR1 SGHRS, CDR2 YFSETQ. The V and J ends lost 0 bases and 5 bases, in that order; junction bases with no gene match: 12. TCRdb recomputed calls from the 5' RACE reads with MiXCR, one row per CDR3 protein. Of around 320,000 distinct CDR3 sequences detected, around 27% appear once; the ten largest clones hold 13%. This clonotype came up a few times. Its specificity is unknown. Sequencing was performed on PBMCs or a T cell subset sorted from them (not recorded which). The rearrangement uses TRBV5-1 and TRBJ2-5, with 8 bases identical to TRBD2. The sequence was collected from an adult woman who had mild COVID-19 (a few samples of this study predate the infection). Cell type and time point are not known. This chain's CDR3 is CASSLVGSSGGRETQYF. In DNA, the CDR3 is TGCGCCAGCAGCTTGGTCGGGTCCAGCGGGGGTAGGGAGACCCAGTACTTC.